The rows below give T cell receptor beta chains drawn from one sample of a study of blood T cells in healthy people across ages. TCRdb fed the 5' RACE reads into MiXCR, producing one record per CDR3 protein. Of roughly 700,000 distinct CDR3 sequences in the sample, roughly 50% were seen once. Material for sequencing was blood. Every receptor here comes from a woman aged 55-70 years in good health. Both conserved end residues are part of each CDR3. A D gene is named only where the DNA matches it firmly. Rows give clone size only sometimes, using once, few, many, or a class for an expanded clone.

V: TRBV6-5; J: TRBJ2-7; size: few; D: NA; length: 12; CDR3: CASTDGGYEQYF; DNA: TGTGCCAGCACCGACGGAGGTTACGAGCAGTACTTC
V: TRBV7-2; J: TRBJ2-7; size: few; D: TRBD1; length: 16; CDR3: CASSRQGSPFSYEQYF; DNA: TGTGCCAGCAGCCGACAGGGGTCCCCTTTCTCCTACGAGCAGTACTTC
V: TRBV25-1; J: TRBJ2-3; size: NA; D: NA; length: 14; CDR3: CASSKGILTSTQYF; DNA: TGTGCCAGCAGTAAGGGGATATTAACAAGTACGCAGTATTTT
V: TRBV20-1; J: TRBJ2-4; size: NA; D: NA; length: 13; CDR3: CSAAHLAKNIQYF; DNA: TGCAGTGCGGCACACCTAGCCAAAAACATTCAGTACTTC
V: TRBV6-9; J: TRBJ2-3; size: NA; D: TRBD2; length: 17; CDR3: CASSYQHAASGADTQYF; DNA: TGTGCCAGCAGTTATCAACATGCGGCTAGCGGAGCAGATACGCAGTATTTT
V: TRBV5-1; J: TRBJ2-4; size: NA; D: NA; length: 14; CDR3: CASSSLEGENIQYF; DNA: TGCGCCAGCAGCTCCTTAGAGGGTGAAAACATTCAGTACTTC
V: TRBV20-1; J: TRBJ2-3; size: NA; D: NA; length: 17; CDR3: CSARGLSPGTRTDTQYF; DNA: TGCAGTGCTAGAGGTCTATCCCCCGGGACCCGGACAGATACGCAGTATTTT
V: TRBV27; J: TRBJ1-5; size: NA; D: NA; length: 14; CDR3: CASSFGGFMQPQHF; DNA: TGTGCCAGCAGTTTCGGGGGTTTTATGCAGCCCCAGCATTTT
V: TRBV3-1; J: TRBJ2-7; size: NA; D: TRBD2; length: 15; CDR3: CASSQDLGLVSEQYF; DNA: TGTGCCAGCAGCCAAGATCTGGGACTAGTTTCCGAGCAGTACTTC
V: TRBV6-2/TRBV6-3; J: TRBJ2-3; size: NA; D: NA; length: 15; CDR3: CASSYMAENPDTQYF; DNA: TGTGCCAGCAGTTACATGGCGGAAAACCCGGATACGCAGTATTTT
V: TRBV20-1; J: TRBJ2-1; size: NA; D: TRBD2; length: 14; CDR3: CSARAPGLAGEQFF; DNA: TGCAGTGCTAGGGCCCCGGGACTAGCGGGGGAGCAGTTCTTC
V: TRBV28; J: TRBJ2-7; size: few; D: NA; length: 15; CDR3: CASSLRTLPSYEQYF; DNA: TGTGCCAGCAGTTTAAGGACCCTACCCTCCTACGAGCAGTACTTC
V: TRBV20-1; J: TRBJ2-7; size: NA; D: NA; length: 16; CDR3: CSARDLASHSSYEQYF; DNA: TGCAGTGCTAGAGATCTTGCCAGCCATAGCTCCTACGAGCAGTACTTC
V: TRBV6-2/TRBV6-3; J: TRBJ2-1; size: NA; D: TRBD2; length: 15; CDR3: CASRPGTKVRNEQFF; DNA: TGTGCCAGCAGACCCGGGACTAAGGTGAGGAATGAGCAGTTCTTC
V: TRBV28; J: TRBJ2-7; size: NA; D: NA; length: 17; CDR3: CASSSPLGGGHSYEQYF; DNA: TGTGCCAGCAGCTCCCCCCTAGGCGGGGGCCACTCCTACGAGCAGTACTTC
V: TRBV3-1; J: TRBJ1-4; size: NA; D: NA; length: 15; CDR3: CASSPGGYRTEKLFF; DNA: TGTGCCAGCAGCCCCGGGGGATACCGAACTGAAAAACTGTTTTTT
V: TRBV30; J: TRBJ1-2; size: few; D: NA; length: 14; CDR3: CAWDTLRDNYGYTF; DNA: TGTGCCTGGGACACCCTCAGAGACAACTATGGCTACACCTTC
V: TRBV24-1; J: TRBJ2-2; size: NA; D: NA; length: 17; CDR3: CATSETGSGLNTGELFF; DNA: TGTGCCACCAGTGAAACAGGGTCCGGTTTAAACACCGGGGAGCTGTTTTTT
V: TRBV3-1; J: TRBJ2-7; size: NA; D: NA; length: 16; CDR3: CASSQGPGLLGGEQYF; DNA: TGTGCCAGCAGCCAAGGACCCGGATTGCTCGGAGGGGAGCAGTACTTC
V: TRBV2; J: TRBJ2-5; size: NA; D: TRBD2; length: 15; CDR3: CASSGGLAGQEAQYF; DNA: TGTGCCAGCAGTGGGGGACTAGCGGGACAAGAGGCCCAGTACTTC
V: TRBV28; J: TRBJ1-2; size: NA; D: NA; length: 17; CDR3: CASTSEGRGRGNYGYTF; DNA: TGTGCCAGCACCTCGGAGGGTCGAGGAAGGGGAAACTATGGCTACACCTTC
V: TRBV3-1; J: TRBJ2-1; size: NA; D: TRBD2; length: 14; CDR3: CASNLREGEDEQFF; DNA: TGTGCCAGCAATTTGCGGGAGGGCGAGGATGAGCAGTTCTTC
V: TRBV5-6; J: TRBJ2-1; size: few; D: NA; length: 13; CDR3: CASSLRSVNEQFF; DNA: TGTGCCAGCAGCTTGAGGAGCGTCAATGAGCAGTTCTTC
V: TRBV7-9; J: TRBJ2-3; size: NA; D: NA; length: 15; CDR3: CASSLEQALTDTQYF; DNA: TGTGCCAGCAGCTTAGAGCAGGCGCTAACAGATACGCAGTATTTT